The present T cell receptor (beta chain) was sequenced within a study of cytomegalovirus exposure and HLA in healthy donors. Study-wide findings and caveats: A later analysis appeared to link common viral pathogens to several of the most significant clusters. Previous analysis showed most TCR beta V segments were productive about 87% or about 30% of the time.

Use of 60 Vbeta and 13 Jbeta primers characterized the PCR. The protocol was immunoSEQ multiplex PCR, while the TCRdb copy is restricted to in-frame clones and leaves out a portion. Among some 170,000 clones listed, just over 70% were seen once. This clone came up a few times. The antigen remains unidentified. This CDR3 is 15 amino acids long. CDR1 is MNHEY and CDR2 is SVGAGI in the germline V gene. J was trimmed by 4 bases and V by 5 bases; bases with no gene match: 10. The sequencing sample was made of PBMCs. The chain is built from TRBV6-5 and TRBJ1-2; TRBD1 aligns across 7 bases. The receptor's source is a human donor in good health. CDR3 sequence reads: CASSRSGTVGYGYTF. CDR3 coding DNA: TGTGCCAGCAGTCGCTCCGGGACAGTCGGCTATGGCTACACCTTC.